The rows below give T cell receptor beta chains drawn from one sample of a study of T cell repertoires in ileal Crohn's disease. The method was immunoSEQ multiplex PCR; TCRdb's version includes in-frame clones alone and lacks a portion of them. Of approximately 9,400 clones listed, around 81% are singletons. The material sequenced was ileal tissue. Every receptor here comes from an adult with Crohn's disease. Each CDR3 is given with its conserved first and last residue. Fields, in order: J gene, clone size, D gene, V gene, CDR3 protein, CDR3 DNA. D genes are given only for firm matches. The size entry is marked missing in some rows and otherwise reads once, few, many or a size class.

j_call: TRBJ1-1; clone_size: few; d_call: NA; v_call: TRBV19; cdr3_aa: CAATEAPYTEAFF; cdr3_nt: TGTGCGGCAACCGAGGCTCCCTACACTGAAGCTTTCTTT
j_call: TRBJ2-7; clone_size: medium-sized; d_call: NA; v_call: TRBV10-1; cdr3_aa: CASISWQAGFTYEQYF; cdr3_nt: TGCGCCAGCATCAGTTGGCAAGCGGGTTTTACCTACGAGCAGTACTTC
j_call: TRBJ1-1; clone_size: few; d_call: NA; v_call: TRBV14; cdr3_aa: CASSWQGRGTEAFF; cdr3_nt: TGTGCCAGCAGCTGGCAGGGGAGAGGCACTGAAGCTTTCTTT
j_call: TRBJ2-1; clone_size: NA; d_call: NA; v_call: TRBV7-9; cdr3_aa: CASSLAGVNEQFF; cdr3_nt: TGTGCCAGCAGCTTAGCAGGAGTCAATGAGCAGTTCTTC
j_call: TRBJ1-2; clone_size: few; d_call: NA; v_call: TRBV5-4; cdr3_aa: CASSRGAANLDGYTF; cdr3_nt: TGTGCCAGCAGCCGGGGGGCGGCCAACCTTGATGGCTACACCTTC
j_call: TRBJ1-2; clone_size: NA; d_call: NA; v_call: TRBV30; cdr3_aa: CAWSDQGVGYTF; cdr3_nt: TGTGCCTGGAGTGATCAAGGGGTTGGCTACACCTTC
j_call: TRBJ2-5; clone_size: NA; d_call: NA; v_call: TRBV19; cdr3_aa: CASSVGQGRETQYF; cdr3_nt: TGTGCCAGTAGTGTGGGGCAGGGAAGGGAGACCCAGTACTTC
j_call: TRBJ1-6; clone_size: NA; d_call: NA; v_call: TRBV7-3; cdr3_aa: CASSLQRGANSPLHF; cdr3_nt: TGTGCCAGCAGCCTCCAGCGGGGGGCAAATTCACCCCTCCACTTT
j_call: TRBJ1-5; clone_size: NA; d_call: NA; v_call: TRBV15; cdr3_aa: CATSSPGWSNQPQHF; cdr3_nt: TGTGCCACCAGCAGCCCGGGGTGGAGCAATCAGCCCCAGCATTTT
j_call: TRBJ1-5; clone_size: NA; d_call: TRBD1; v_call: TRBV5-8; cdr3_aa: CASSDGTVLQGSNQPQHF; cdr3_nt: TGTGCCAGCAGTGACGGGACAGTTTTACAAGGGAGCAATCAGCCCCAGCATTTT
j_call: TRBJ1-1; clone_size: NA; d_call: NA; v_call: TRBV7-8; cdr3_aa: CASSQGGNTEAFF; cdr3_nt: TGTGCCAGCAGCCAAGGGGGGAACACTGAAGCTTTCTTT